This is a list of T cell receptor beta chains from one sample in a study of cytomegalovirus exposure and HLA in healthy donors. Assay used: immunoSEQ multiplex PCR; TCRdb lists only in-frame clones, some missing. The sample shows about 150,000 clones, roughly 84% of them seen only once. Sequencing was done on a sample of PBMCs. Receptor source: a boy younger than 10 in good health and CMV-seronegative. Each CDR3 is given with its conserved first and last residue. Fields, in order: J gene, V gene, clone size, D gene, CDR3 protein, CDR3 DNA. The D gene is left open where the match is weak. Clone size is given for some rows only: seen once, a few or many times, or a class if the clone is expanded.

TRBJ1-3,TRBV9,-,-,CASSVGVTGLGNTIYF,TGTGCCAGCAGCGTAGGGGTAACAGGGCTTGGAAACACCATATATTTT
TRBJ2-6,TRBV2,-,-,CAGGTASSGANVLTF,TGTGCCGGCGGGACCGCAAGCTCTGGGGCCAACGTCCTGACTTTC
TRBJ2-3,TRBV6-5,-,-,CASSYAQGTDTQYF,TGTGCCAGCAGTTACGCACAGGGCACAGATACGCAGTATTTT
TRBJ2-2,TRBV19,-,TRBD1,CASSTTGVDTGELFF,TGTGCCAGTAGTACGACAGGGGTGGACACCGGGGAGCTGTTTTTT
TRBJ1-5,TRBV5-1,-,-,CASSLNAGANQPQHF,TGCGCCAGCAGCTTGAATGCAGGGGCTAATCAGCCCCAGCATTTT
TRBJ2-1,TRBV27,-,TRBD2,CASSNLGLAEPKGSYNEQFF,TGTGCCAGCAGTAATCTTGGACTAGCGGAACCAAAGGGCTCCTACAATGAGCAGTTCTTC
TRBJ2-3,TRBV19,-,TRBD1,CASSFPPGTGTDTQYF,TGTGCCAGTAGTTTCCCTCCCGGGACAGGCACAGATACGCAGTATTTT
TRBJ2-5,TRBV7-9,-,TRBD1,CASKGQGNQETQYF,TGTGCCAGCAAGGGACAGGGGAACCAAGAGACCCAGTACTTC
TRBJ1-2,TRBV6-5,once,TRBD1,CASSLTGGARDGYTF,TGTGCCAGCAGTTTGACAGGGGGCGCGAGGGACGGCTACACCTTC
TRBJ1-2,TRBV6-6,-,-,CASSSTDRDGYTF,TGTGCCAGCAGTTCGACGGACAGAGATGGCTACACCTTC
TRBJ1-1,TRBV11-2,-,-,CASSLDPGVEAFF,TGTGCCAGCAGCTTAGATCCGGGGGTTGAAGCTTTCTTT
TRBJ2-7,TRBV6-5,-,-,CASSYSPGVTYEQYF,TGTGCCAGCAGTTACTCCCCGGGAGTGACGTACGAGCAGTACTTC
TRBJ2-1,TRBV29-1,-,-,CSVEGLGDEQFF,TGCAGCGTTGAGGGACTTGGCGATGAGCAGTTCTTC
TRBJ1-1,TRBV10-3,-,-,CAISGRENTEAFF,TGTGCCATCAGTGGCAGGGAGAACACTGAAGCTTTCTTT
TRBJ2-1,TRBV6-5,few,-,CASTYVLQGRQFF,TGTGCCAGCACCTATGTTCTACAGGGCCGGCAGTTCTTC
TRBJ1-1,TRBV9,-,-,CASSVEAVNTEAFF,TGTGCCAGCAGCGTAGAGGCGGTGAACACTGAAGCTTTCTTT
TRBJ2-6,TRBV5-4,-,-,CASSTGWLRSGGANVLTF,TGTGCCAGCAGCACCGGGTGGCTTCGCTCGGGTGGGGCCAACGTCCTGACTTTC
TRBJ1-2,TRBV19,-,-,CASSIGPGSNYGYTF,TGTGCCAGTAGTATAGGGCCGGGTTCGAACTATGGCTACACCTTC